This TCR beta chain emerged from a study of Ad26.COV2.S vaccination and SARS-CoV-2 variants. Overall study: Into the muscle, Ad26.COV2.S was dosed once or twice, 56 days apart.

Treatment defined: approximately 18 received Ad26.COV2.S at low or high dose, single or two shots; 5 received placebo; per-sample allocation not given. Sampling was performed 63 days after the first vaccine or placebo injection. Within Boston, the person who donated was an adult of 18-55 years. Germline V gene data show CDR1 as MNHEY and CDR2 as SVGEGT. CDR3 length equals 17 residues. V lost 2 bases and J lost 0, with 14 bases in between. As concerns this clone: Its antigen is still unknown.

TCRdb's table, derived via immunoSEQ multiplex PCR, lists solely in-frame clones and lacks some. The table has about 350,000 clones, about 88% seen once. Study-wide results and limits: Recipients of either vaccine or placebo displayed similar breadth of non-spike TCRs. Individuals receiving vaccine had higher spike-specific TCR breadth than placebo recipients did.

The receptor comes from a person aged 18 to 59 who received the Ad26.COV2.S COVID-19 vaccine or a placebo. The chain links TRBV6-2 or TRBV6-3 to TRBJ2-4, with a weak D call TRBD1 (5 bases). Sequencing was performed on peripheral blood, taken in a trial of Ad26.COV2.S vaccine versus placebo. The CDR3 protein is CASSYRQGTLAKNIQYF. CDR3 in DNA: TGTGCCAGCAGTTACCGCCAGGGAACCCTAGCCAAAAACATTCAGTACTTC.